This T cell receptor beta chain was obtained from a study of Graves' ophthalmopathy and Graves' hyperthyroidism. Study results and caveats: With a specificity of roughly 72% and a sensitivity of more than 65%, the model predicted ophthalmopathy progression.

There are a few counts of this clonotype. Its target is unknown. The authors amplified TCR beta CDR3 regions, and they did so from RNA transcripts for repertoire sequencing. Second-round multiplex PCR came after first-round RT-PCR with HTBI primers. TCRdb redid the calling of the multiplex PCR reads with MiXCR, one entry per CDR3 protein. Altogether over a million distinct CDR3 sequences are present, approximately 35% being singletons, with the ten largest covering over 8.5%. Other autoimmune diseases, uncontrolled infections, pregnancy and lactation each led to patient exclusion. Clinical symptoms and serum thyroxine were used for diagnosis; TRAb, thyroid ultrasound and orbital computed tomography were also relied on. Sequencing was performed on peripheral blood or thyroid tissue (not recorded which). The source is an adult man with Graves' hyperthyroidism.

DNA of the CDR3: TGTGCCAGCAGTACGCCGGGGCTGAACACCGGGGAGCTGTTTTTT. Protein product: CASSTPGLNTGELFF. V gene TRBV5-4 combines with J gene TRBJ2-2; D tentatively fits TRBD1 or TRBD2 (5 bases each). The CDR3 is 15 amino acids. Deletions cut 5 bases from V and 1 base from J, with 12 bases between. CDR1 and CDR2 from the germline V gene are SGHNT and YYREEE (reference sequence).